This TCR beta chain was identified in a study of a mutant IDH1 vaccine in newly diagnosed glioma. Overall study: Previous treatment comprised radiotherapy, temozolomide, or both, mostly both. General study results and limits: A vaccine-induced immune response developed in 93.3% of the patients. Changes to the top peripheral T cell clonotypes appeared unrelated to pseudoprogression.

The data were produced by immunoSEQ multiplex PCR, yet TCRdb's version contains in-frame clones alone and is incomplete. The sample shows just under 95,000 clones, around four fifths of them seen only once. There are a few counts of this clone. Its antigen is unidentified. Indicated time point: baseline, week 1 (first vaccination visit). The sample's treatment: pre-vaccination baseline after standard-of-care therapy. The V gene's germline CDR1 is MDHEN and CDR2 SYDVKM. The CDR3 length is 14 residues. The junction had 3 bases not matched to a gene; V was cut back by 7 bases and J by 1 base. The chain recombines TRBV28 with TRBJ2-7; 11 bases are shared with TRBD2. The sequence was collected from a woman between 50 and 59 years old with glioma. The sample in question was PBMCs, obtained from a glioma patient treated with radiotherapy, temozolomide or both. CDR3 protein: CASILAGGSYEQYF. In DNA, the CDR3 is TGTGCCAGCATCCTAGCGGGGGGTTCCTACGAGCAGTACTTC.